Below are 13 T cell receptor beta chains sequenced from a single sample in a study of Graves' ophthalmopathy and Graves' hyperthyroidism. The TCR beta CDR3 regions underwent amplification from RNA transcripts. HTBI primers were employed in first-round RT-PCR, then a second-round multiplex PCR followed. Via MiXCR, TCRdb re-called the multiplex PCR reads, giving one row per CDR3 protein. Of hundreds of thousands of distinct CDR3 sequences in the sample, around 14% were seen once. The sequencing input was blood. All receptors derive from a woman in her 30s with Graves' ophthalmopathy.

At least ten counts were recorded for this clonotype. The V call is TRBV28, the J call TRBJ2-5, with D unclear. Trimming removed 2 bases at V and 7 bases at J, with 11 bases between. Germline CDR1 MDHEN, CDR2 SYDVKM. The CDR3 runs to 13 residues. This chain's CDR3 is CASSLAPRGTQYF. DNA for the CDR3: TGTGCCAGCAGTTTAGCCCCCCGCGGGACCCAGTACTTC.

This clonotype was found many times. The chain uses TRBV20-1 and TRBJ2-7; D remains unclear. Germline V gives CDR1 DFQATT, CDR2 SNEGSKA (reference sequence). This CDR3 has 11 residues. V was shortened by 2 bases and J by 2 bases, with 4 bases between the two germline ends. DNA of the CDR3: TGCAGTGCTAGACTAGCCTACGAGCAGTACTTC. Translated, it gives CSARLAYEQYF.

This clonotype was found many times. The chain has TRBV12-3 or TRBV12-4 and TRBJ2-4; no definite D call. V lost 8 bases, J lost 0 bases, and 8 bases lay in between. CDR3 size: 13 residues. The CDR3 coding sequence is TGTGCCAGCGCCAGGATAGCCAAAAACATTCAGTACTTC. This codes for CASARIAKNIQYF.

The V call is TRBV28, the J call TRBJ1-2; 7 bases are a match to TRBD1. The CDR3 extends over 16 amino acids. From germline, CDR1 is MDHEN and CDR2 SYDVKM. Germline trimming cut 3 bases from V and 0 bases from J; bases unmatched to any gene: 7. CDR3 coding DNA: TGTGCCAGCAGTTTCCCCGGGACAGCCGCTAACTATGGCTACACCTTC. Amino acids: CASSFPGTAANYGYTF.

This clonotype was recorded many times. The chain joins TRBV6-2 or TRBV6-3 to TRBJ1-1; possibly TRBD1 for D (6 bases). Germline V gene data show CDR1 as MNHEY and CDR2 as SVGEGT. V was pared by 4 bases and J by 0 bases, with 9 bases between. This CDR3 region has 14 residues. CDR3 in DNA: TGTGCCAGCAGTTGGACAGCCATGAACACTGAAGCTTTCTTT. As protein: CASSWTAMNTEAFF.

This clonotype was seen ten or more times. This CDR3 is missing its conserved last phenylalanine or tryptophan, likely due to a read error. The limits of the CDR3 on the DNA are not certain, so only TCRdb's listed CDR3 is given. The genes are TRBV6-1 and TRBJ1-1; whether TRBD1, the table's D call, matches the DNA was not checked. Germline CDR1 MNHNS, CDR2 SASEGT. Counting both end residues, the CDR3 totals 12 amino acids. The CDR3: CASSGGIGFSSV.

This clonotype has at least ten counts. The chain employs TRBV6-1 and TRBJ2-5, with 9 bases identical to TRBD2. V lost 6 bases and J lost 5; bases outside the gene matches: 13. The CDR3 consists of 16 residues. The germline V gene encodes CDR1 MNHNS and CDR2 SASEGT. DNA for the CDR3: TGTGCCAGCAGCCCGGTTGATAGCGGGAGTTTTGAGACCCAGTACTTC. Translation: CASSPVDSGSFETQYF.

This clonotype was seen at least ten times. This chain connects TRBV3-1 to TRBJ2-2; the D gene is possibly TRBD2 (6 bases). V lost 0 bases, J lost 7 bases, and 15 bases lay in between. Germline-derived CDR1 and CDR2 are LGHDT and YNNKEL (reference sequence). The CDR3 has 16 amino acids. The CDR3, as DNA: TGTGCCAGCAGCCAAGAGGTCGGGGGATGGGGCGGGGAGCTGTTTTTT. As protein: CASSQEVGGWGGELFF. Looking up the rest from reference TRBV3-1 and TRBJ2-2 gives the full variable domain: DTAVSQTPKYLVTQMGNDKSIKCEQNLGHDTMYWYKQDSKKFLKIMFSYNNKELIINETVPNRFSPKSPDKAHLNLHINSLELGDSAVYFCASSQEVGGWGGELFFGEGSRLTVL.

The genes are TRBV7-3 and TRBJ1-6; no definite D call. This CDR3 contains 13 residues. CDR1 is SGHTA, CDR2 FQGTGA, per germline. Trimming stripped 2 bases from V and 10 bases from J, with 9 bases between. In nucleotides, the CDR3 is TGTGCCAGCAGCTTAGAGGAACGGTCACCCCTCCACTTT. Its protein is CASSLEERSPLHF.

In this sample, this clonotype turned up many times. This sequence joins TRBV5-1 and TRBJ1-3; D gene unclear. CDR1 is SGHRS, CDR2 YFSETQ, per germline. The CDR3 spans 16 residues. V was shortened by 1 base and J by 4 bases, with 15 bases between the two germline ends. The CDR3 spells CASSLLSGPRGNTIYF. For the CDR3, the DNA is TGCGCCAGCAGCTTGCTTTCCGGGCCGCGGGGAAACACCATATATTTT.

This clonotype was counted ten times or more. The CDR3 loop is CASTPRQGPYEQYF. CDR3 coding DNA: TGTGCCAGCACGCCCCGACAGGGTCCCTACGAGCAGTACTTC. The V and J genes are TRBV6-1 and TRBJ2-7; 7 nucleotides line up with TRBD1. This CDR3 spans 14 amino acids. V dropped 7 bases and J dropped 2; count of bases not matched to a gene: 8. Looked up from germline, CDR1 is MNHNS and CDR2 is SASEGT.

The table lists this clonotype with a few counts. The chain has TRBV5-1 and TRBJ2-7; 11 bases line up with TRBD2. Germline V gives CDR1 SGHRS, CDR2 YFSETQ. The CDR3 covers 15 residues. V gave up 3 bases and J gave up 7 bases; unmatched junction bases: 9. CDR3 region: CASSSVPLAGGEQYF. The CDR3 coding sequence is TGCGCCAGCAGCTCGGTCCCTCTAGCGGGAGGAGAGCAGTACTTC.

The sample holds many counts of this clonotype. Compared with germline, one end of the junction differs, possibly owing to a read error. CDR3 loop: CASGQGSNQPRHF. In DNA, the CDR3 is TGTGCCAGCGGACAGGGAAGCAATCAGCCCCGGCATTTT. The rearrangement joins TRBV6-1 to TRBJ1-5; TRBD1 agrees at 8 bases. The CDR3 has 13 amino acids. In germline, CDR1 is MNHNS, CDR2 SASEGT.